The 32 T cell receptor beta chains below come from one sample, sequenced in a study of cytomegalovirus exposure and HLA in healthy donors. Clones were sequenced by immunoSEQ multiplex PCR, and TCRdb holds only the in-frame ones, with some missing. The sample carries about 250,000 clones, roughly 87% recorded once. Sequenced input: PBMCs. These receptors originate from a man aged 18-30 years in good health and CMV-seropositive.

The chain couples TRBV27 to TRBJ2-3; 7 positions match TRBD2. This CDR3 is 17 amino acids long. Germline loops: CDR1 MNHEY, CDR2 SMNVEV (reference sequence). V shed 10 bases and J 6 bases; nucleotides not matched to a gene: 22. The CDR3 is CATLSVGGGLAQDTQYF. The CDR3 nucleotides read TGTGCCACACTTTCCGTTGGGGGAGGGCTGGCACAGGATACGCAGTATTTT.

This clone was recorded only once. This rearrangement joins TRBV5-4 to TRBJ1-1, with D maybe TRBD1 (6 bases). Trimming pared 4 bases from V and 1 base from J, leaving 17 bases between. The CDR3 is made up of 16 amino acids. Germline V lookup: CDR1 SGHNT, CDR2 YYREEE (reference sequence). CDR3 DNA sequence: TGTGCCAGCAGCCGCATAGGGGGAGGACAGAACACTGAAGCTTTCTTT. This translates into CASSRIGGGQNTEAFF.

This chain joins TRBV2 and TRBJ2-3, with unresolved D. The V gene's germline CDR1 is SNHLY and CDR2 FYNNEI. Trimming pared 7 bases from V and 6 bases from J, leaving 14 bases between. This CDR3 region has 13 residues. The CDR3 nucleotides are TGTGCCAGCAAGTTCGGCCCCTGGGATACGCAGTATTTT. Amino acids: CASKFGPWDTQYF.

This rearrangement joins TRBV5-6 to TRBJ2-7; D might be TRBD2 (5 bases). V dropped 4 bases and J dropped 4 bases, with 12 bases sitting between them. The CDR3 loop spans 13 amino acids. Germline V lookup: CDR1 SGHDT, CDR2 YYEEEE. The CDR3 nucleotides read TGTGCCAGCAGCCCCGGGGATCGTTACGAGCAGTACTTC. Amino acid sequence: CASSPGDRYEQYF.

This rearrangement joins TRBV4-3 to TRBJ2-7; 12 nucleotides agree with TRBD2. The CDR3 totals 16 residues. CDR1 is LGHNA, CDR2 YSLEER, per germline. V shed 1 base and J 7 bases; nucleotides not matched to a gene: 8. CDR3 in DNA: TGCGCCAGCAGCCAAGCATTGACTAGCGGGAGTGGAGAGCAGTACTTC. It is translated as CASSQALTSGSGEQYF.

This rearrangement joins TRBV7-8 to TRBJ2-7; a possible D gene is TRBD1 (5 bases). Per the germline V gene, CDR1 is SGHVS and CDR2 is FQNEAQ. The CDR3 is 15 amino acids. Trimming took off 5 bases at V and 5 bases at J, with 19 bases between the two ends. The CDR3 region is CASSDIRGSGDEQYF. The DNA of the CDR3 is TGTGCCAGCAGCGATATTAGGGGTTCGGGTGACGAGCAGTACTTC.

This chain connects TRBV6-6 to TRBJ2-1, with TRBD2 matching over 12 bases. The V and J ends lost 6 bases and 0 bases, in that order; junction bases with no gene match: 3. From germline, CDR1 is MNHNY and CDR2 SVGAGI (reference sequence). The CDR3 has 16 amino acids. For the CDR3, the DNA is TGTGCCAGCAGCCGACTAGCGGGAGACTCCTACAATGAGCAGTTCTTC. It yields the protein CASSRLAGDSYNEQFF.

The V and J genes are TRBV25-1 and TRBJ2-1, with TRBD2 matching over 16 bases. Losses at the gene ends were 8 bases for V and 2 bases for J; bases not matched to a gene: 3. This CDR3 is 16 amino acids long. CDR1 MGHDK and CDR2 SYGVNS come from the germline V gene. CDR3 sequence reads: CASGTSGRVTYNEQFF. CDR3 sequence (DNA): TGTGCCAGCGGGACTAGCGGGAGGGTTACCTACAATGAGCAGTTCTTC.

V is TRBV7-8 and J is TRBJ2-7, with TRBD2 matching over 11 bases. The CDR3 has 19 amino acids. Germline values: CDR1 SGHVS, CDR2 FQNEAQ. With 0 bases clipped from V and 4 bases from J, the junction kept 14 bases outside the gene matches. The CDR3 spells CASSLAKVLAGGPPYEQYF. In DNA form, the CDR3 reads TGTGCCAGCAGCTTAGCTAAGGTCCTAGCGGGAGGCCCGCCTTACGAGCAGTACTTC.

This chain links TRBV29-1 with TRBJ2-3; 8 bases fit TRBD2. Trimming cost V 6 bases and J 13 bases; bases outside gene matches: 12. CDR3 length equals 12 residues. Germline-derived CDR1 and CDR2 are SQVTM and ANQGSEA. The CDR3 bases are TGCAGCGTCGCGACGCGGGAGGACCGAAAGTATTTT. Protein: CSVATREDRKYF.

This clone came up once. CDR3 amino acids: CASSIYDSPYEQYF. The CDR3 DNA sequence: TGTGCCAGTAGTATATATGACAGCCCCTACGAGCAGTACTTC. This chain uses TRBV19 with TRBJ2-7; D is perhaps TRBD1 (5 bases). Trimming took 2 bases from V and 2 from J, leaving 10 bases between them. CDR3 length: 14 residues. Germline V CDR1 and CDR2: LNHDA, SQIVND (reference sequence).

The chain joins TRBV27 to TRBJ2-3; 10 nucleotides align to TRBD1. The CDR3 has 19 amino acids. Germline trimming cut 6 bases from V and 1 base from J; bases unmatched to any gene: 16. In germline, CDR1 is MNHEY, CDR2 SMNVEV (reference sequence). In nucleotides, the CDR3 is TGTGCCAGCAGGGACCAAGCCGCGGACAGGGGGTTAGGCACAGATACGCAGTATTTT. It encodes CASRDQAADRGLGTDTQYF.

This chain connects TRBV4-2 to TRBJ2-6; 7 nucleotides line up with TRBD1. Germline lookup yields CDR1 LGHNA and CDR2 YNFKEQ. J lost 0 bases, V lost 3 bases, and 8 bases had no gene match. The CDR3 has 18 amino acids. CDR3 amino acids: CASSQSGTENSGANVLTF. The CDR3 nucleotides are TGTGCCAGCAGCCAGTCCGGGACAGAGAACTCTGGGGCCAACGTCCTGACTTTC.

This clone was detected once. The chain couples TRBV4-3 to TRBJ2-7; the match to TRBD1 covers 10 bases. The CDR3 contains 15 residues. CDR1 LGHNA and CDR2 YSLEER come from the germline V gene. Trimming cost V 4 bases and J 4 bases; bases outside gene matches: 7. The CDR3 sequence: CASSPGTGVEYEQYF. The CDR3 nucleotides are TGCGCCAGCAGCCCCGGGACAGGGGTAGAGTACGAGCAGTACTTC.

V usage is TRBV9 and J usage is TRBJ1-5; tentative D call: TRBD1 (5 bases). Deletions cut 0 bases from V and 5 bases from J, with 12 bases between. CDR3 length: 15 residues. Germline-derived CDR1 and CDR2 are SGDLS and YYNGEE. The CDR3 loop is CASSVDSGSDQPQHF. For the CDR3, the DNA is TGTGCCAGCAGCGTAGATTCAGGGTCGGATCAGCCCCAGCATTTT.

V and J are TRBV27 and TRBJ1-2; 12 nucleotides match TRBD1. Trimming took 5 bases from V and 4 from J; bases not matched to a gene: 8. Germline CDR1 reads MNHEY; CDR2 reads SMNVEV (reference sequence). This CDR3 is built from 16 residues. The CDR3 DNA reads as TGTGCCAGCAGTGGACGGCCGGGACAGGGGGCCTATGGCTACACCTTC. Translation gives CASSGRPGQGAYGYTF.

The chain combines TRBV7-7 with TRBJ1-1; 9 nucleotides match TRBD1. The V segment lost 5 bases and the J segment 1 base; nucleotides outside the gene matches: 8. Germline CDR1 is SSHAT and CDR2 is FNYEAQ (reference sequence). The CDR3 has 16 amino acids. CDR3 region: CASSLRLTGGNTEAFF. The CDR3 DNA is TGTGCCAGCAGCCTACGCCTGACAGGGGGGAACACTGAAGCTTTCTTT.

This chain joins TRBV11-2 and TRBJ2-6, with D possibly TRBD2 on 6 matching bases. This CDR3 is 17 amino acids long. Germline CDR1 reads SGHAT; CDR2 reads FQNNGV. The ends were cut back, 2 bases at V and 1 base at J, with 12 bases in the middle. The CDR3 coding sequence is TGTGCCAGCAGCTTACGAGCGACTAGTTCTGGGGCCAACGTCCTGACTTTC. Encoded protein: CASSLRATSSGANVLTF.

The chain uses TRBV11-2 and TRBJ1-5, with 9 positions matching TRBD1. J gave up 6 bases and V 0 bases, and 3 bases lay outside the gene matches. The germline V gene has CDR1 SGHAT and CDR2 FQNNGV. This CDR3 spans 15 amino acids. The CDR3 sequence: CASSLEGQGGQPQHF. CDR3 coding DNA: TGTGCCAGCAGCTTAGAGGGACAGGGTGGTCAGCCCCAGCATTTT.

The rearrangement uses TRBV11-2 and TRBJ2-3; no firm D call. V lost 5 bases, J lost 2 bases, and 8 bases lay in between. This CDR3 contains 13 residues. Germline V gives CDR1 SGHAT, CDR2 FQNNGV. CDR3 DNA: TGTGCCAGCAGCCCCTTCCCCACAGATACGCAGTATTTT. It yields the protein CASSPFPTDTQYF. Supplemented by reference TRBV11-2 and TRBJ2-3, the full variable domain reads EAGVAQSPRYKIIEKRQSVAFWCNPISGHATLYWYQQILGQGPKLLIQFQNNGVVDDSQLPKDRFSAERLKGVDSTLKIQPAKLEDSAVYLCASSPFPTDTQYFGPGTRLTVL.

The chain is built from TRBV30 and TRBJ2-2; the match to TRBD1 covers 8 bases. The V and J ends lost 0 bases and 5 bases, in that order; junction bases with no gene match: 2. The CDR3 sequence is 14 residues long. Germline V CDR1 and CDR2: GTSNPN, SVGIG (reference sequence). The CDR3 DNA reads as TGTGCCTGGAGTGTACAGGGGGGAACCGGGGAGCTGTTTTTT. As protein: CAWSVQGGTGELFF.

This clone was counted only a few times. DNA of the CDR3: TGTGCCAGCTCACCGGACGGACGGGGGAGCAATCAGCCCCAGCATTTT. Its protein is CASSPDGRGSNQPQHF. This rearrangement joins TRBV18 to TRBJ1-5, with a possible D match to TRBD1 (5 bases). The CDR3 covers 16 residues. Trimming took 3 bases from V and 1 from J, leaving 13 bases between them. Germline CDR1 is KGHSH and CDR2 is LQKENI.

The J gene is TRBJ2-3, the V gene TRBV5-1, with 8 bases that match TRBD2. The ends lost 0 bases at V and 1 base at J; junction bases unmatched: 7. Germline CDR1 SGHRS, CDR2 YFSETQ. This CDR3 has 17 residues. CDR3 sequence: CASSLGLSGMGTDTQYF. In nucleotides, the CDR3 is TGCGCCAGCAGCTTGGGACTTAGCGGGATGGGCACAGATACGCAGTATTTT.

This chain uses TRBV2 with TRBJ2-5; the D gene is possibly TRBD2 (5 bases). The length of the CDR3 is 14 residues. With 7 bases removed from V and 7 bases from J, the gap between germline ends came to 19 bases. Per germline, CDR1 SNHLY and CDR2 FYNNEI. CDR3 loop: CASTERTGGATQYF. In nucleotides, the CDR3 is TGTGCCAGCACCGAGAGGACCGGAGGTGCGACCCAGTACTTC.

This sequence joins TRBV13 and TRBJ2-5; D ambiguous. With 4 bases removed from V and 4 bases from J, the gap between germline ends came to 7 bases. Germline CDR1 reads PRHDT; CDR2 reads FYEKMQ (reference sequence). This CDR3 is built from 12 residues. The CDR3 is CASSSVGETQYF. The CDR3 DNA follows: TGTGCCAGCAGCTCGGTGGGAGAGACCCAGTACTTC.

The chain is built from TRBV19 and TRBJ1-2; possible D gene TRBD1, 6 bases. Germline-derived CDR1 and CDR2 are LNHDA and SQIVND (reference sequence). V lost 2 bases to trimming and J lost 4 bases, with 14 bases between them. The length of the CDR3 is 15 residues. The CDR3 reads CASSIYGPGAYGYTF. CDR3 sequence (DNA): TGTGCCAGTAGTATATACGGCCCAGGGGCCTATGGCTACACCTTC.

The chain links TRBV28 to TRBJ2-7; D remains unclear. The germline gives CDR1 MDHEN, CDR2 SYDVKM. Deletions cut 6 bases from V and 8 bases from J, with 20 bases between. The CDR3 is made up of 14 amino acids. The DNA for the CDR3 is TGTGCCAGCAGCCCCGATCAAGGCCATCTCCAGCAGTACTTC. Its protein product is CASSPDQGHLQQYF. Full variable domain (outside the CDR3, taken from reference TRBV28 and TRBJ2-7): DVKVTQSSRYLVKRTGEKVFLECVQDMDHENMFWYRQDPGLGLRLIYFSYDVKMKEKGDIPEGYSVSREKKERFSLILESASTNQTSMYLCASSPDQGHLQQYFGPGTRLTVT.

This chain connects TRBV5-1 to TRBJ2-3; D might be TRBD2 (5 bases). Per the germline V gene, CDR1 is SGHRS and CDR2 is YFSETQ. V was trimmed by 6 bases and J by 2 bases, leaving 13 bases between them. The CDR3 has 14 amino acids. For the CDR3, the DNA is TGCGCCAGCACTAGCCGTATTCCCACAGATACGCAGTATTTT. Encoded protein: CASTSRIPTDTQYF.

The DNA for the CDR3 is TGCAGTGCTAGGGAAGGGTTTCTGACTTTCTTT. Amino acids: CSAREGFLTFF. The chain couples TRBV20-1 to TRBJ1-1; no clear D gene. Germline-derived CDR1 and CDR2 are DFQATT and SNEGSKA (reference sequence). V lost 3 bases and J 12 bases, leaving 14 bases between the germline ends. The CDR3 is made up of 11 amino acids.

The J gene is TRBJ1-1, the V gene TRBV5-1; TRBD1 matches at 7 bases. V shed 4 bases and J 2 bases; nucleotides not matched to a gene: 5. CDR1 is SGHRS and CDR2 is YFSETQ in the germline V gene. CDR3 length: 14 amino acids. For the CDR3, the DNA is TGCGCCAGCAGCCCGGGACAGCCAAACACTGAAGCTTTCTTT. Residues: CASSPGQPNTEAFF. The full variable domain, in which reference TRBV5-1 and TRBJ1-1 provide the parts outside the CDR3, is KAGVTQTPRYLIKTRGQQVTLSCSPISGHRSVSWYQQTPGQGLQFLFEYFSETQRNKGNFPGRFSGRQFSNSRSEMNVSTLELGDSALYLCASSPGQPNTEAFFGQGTRLTVV.

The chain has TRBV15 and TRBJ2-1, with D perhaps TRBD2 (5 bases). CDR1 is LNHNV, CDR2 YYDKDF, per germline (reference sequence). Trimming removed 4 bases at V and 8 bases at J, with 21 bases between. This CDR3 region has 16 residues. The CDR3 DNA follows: TGTGCCACCAGCAAGACAATGGTAGCGAATGGCGATGAGCAGTTCTTC. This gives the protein CATSKTMVANGDEQFF. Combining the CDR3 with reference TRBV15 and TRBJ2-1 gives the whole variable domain DAMVIQNPRYQVTQFGKPVTLSCSQTLNHNVMYWYQQKSSQAPKLLFHYYDKDFNNEADTPDNFQSRRPNTSFCFLDIRSPGLGDTAMYLCATSKTMVANGDEQFFGPGTRLTVL.

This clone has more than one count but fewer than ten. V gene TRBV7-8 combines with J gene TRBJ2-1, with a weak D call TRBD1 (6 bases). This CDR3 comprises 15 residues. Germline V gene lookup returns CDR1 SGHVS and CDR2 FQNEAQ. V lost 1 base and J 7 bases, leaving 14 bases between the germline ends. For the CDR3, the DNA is TGTGCCAGCAGCTTAGTCTGGGGGCGAGGTAATGAGCAGTTCTTC. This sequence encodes CASSLVWGRGNEQFF.